The rows below give T cell receptor beta chains drawn from one sample of a study of human T cells and chemical hapten exposure. TCRdb processed the RACE reads anew with MiXCR; each CDR3 protein has one entry. The data show about 110,000 distinct CDR3 sequences, more than 9.5% seen once. The sequencing used whole blood, collected in connection with sensitization to the hapten diphenylcyclopropenone (DPC). These receptors were collected from a woman between 35 and 50 years old with alopecia areata. Some clones in this sample may be carry-over from other donors' samples. Both conserved end residues are part of each CDR3. Each record gives: clone size, J gene, V gene, D gene, CDR3 protein, CDR3 DNA. The D gene is left open where the match is weak. Clone size is shown for a subset of rows, as once, few, many or a class of expanded clone.

>few|TRBJ2-1|TRBV20-1|-
CSARDNRNEQFF
TGCAGTGCTAGAGATAACCGAAATGAGCAGTTCTTC
>few|TRBJ1-1|TRBV3-1|TRBD1
CASSPPGGGAFF
TGTGCCAGCAGCCCCCCAGGGGGCGGGGCTTTCTTT
>-|TRBJ2-1|TRBV2|TRBD2
CASSEQRGTYNEQFF
TGTGCCAGCAGTGAACAGCGGGGGACCTACAATGAGCAGTTCTTC
>-|TRBJ2-7|TRBV4-1|-
CASSQEGWGEKQYF
TGCGCCAGCAGCCAGGAAGGATGGGGAGAAAAGCAGTACTTC
>few|TRBJ2-1|TRBV11-2|TRBD2
CASSAAGTSAGEQFF
TGTGCCAGCAGCGCCGCCGGGACTAGCGCTGGTGAGCAGTTCTTC
>once|TRBJ1-1|TRBV16|-
CASPRGAGVNTEAFF
TGTGCCAGCCCCAGGGGAGCAGGGGTGAACACTGAAGCTTTCTTT
>-|TRBJ2-1|TRBV5-1|-
CASSLHQGRAYNEQFF
TGCGCCAGCAGCTTGCACCAGGGTAGGGCCTACAATGAGCAGTTCTTC
>-|TRBJ1-2|TRBV6-2/TRBV6-3|-
CASSYSPLTGPGYTF
TGTGCCAGCAGTTACTCACCGTTGACAGGACCCGGCTACACCTTC
>many|TRBJ2-5|TRBV7-6|-
CASSLSLNQETQYF
TGTGCCAGCAGCTTATCTCTGAACCAAGAGACCCAGTACTTC
>few|TRBJ2-3|TRBV9|TRBD1
CASSVVRTGGEDTQYF
TGTGCCAGCAGCGTAGTAAGGACAGGGGGCGAAGATACGCAGTATTTT
>many|TRBJ1-4|TRBV6-1|-
CASSETWGNNEKLFF
TGTGCCAGCAGTGAAACGTGGGGGAATAATGAAAAACTGTTTTTT
>-|TRBJ1-2|TRBV6-1|TRBD1
CASSPTGGINYGYTF
TGTGCCAGCAGCCCGACAGGGGGAATTAACTATGGCTACACCTTC
>many|TRBJ2-7|TRBV7-2|-
CASSLRVLSYEQYF
TGTGCCAGCAGCTTACGGGTCCTCTCCTACGAGCAGTACTTC
>many|TRBJ2-7|TRBV29-1|TRBD1
CSVGQGVYEQYF
TGCAGCGTTGGACAGGGAGTCTACGAGCAGTACTTC
>many|TRBJ2-1|TRBV7-2|-
CASIMTRTSSEQFF
TGTGCCAGCATCATGACTAGGACGTCTAGCGAGCAGTTCTTC
>-|TRBJ2-7|TRBV20-1|TRBD1
CSARDPGQGIYEQYF
TGCAGTGCTAGAGATCCCGGACAGGGGATCTACGAGCAGTACTTC
>few|TRBJ2-4|TRBV28|-
CATLGVGKNIQYF
TGTGCCACCCTCGGGGTGGGCAAAAACATTCAGTACTTC
>many|TRBJ2-1|TRBV18|-
CASSDMESFNEQFF
TGTGCCAGCTCAGATATGGAGTCGTTTAATGAGCAGTTCTTC
>-|TRBJ2-2|TRBV9|TRBD2
CASSTTSGGPGELFF
TGTGCCAGCAGCACAACTAGCGGGGGACCCGGGGAGCTGTTTTTT
>-|TRBJ2-5|TRBV5-4|TRBD1
CASSFRGPVETQYF
TGTGCCAGCAGCTTCAGGGGGCCCGTAGAGACCCAGTACTTC
>-|TRBJ1-6|TRBV28|TRBD1
CASSTPTLGQTINSPLHF
TGTGCCAGCAGTACCCCTACCCTGGGACAGACGATCAATTCACCCCTCCACTTT
>-|TRBJ2-3|TRBV27|TRBD2
CATTERGTTDTQYF
TGTGCCACCACTGAGCGGGGGACCACAGATACGCAGTATTTT
>many|TRBJ2-1|TRBV7-6|TRBD1
CASSSNRGNEQFF
TGTGCCAGCAGCTCGAACAGGGGCAATGAGCAGTTCTTC
>-|TRBJ1-2|TRBV29-1|-
CSVDLSSGVAGYTF
TGCAGCGTTGACTTAAGCTCAGGGGTAGCGGGCTACACCTTC
>many|TRBJ1-4|TRBV5-4|-
CASSPGQRNEKLFF
TGTGCCAGCAGCCCCGGACAACGGAATGAAAAACTGTTTTTT
>few|TRBJ2-2|TRBV12-3/TRBV12-4|-
CASSLGVAGELFF
TGTGCCAGCAGTTTAGGGGTTGCCGGGGAGCTGTTTTTT
>many|TRBJ2-2|TRBV7-8|-
CASSARGESITGELFF
TGTGCCAGCAGCGCTCGCGGTGAAAGCATCACCGGGGAGCTGTTTTTT
>-|TRBJ1-2|TRBV27|TRBD1
CASSLQRQGSGYTF
TGTGCCAGCAGTCTTCAACGACAGGGCAGTGGCTACACCTTC
>few|TRBJ2-4|TRBV19|-
CASSELAKNIQYF
TGTGCCAGTAGCGAACTAGCCAAAAACATTCAGTACTTC
>many|TRBJ2-3|TRBV28|-
CASSPLGASLTDTQYF
TGTGCCAGCAGTCCCCTCGGCGCGTCACTTACAGATACGCAGTATTTT
>many|TRBJ2-6|TRBV12-3/TRBV12-4|-
CASSSRDSHAGANVLTF
TGTGCCAGCAGCTCCCGGGACTCACACGCGGGGGCCAACGTCCTGACTTTC
>many|TRBJ2-3|TRBV14|-
CASSQIPDTQYF
TGTGCCAGCAGCCAGATACCAGATACGCAGTATTTT
>few|TRBJ2-1|TRBV7-3|TRBD2
CASSLLAGGNEQFF
TGTGCCAGCAGCTTATTAGCGGGGGGTAATGAGCAGTTCTTC
>many|TRBJ1-5|TRBV20-1|TRBD1
CSARDRGNQPQHF
TGCAGTGCAAGGGACAGGGGCAATCAGCCCCAGCATTTT
>many|TRBJ2-4|TRBV19|-
CASSITILRDIQYF
TGTGCCAGTAGTATTACAATTCTAAGGGACATTCAGTACTTC
>many|TRBJ1-5|TRBV19|TRBD1
CASSLGQGAITRNQPQHF
TGTGCCAGTAGTCTCGGCCAGGGGGCGATTACTCGCAATCAGCCCCAGCATTTT
>-|TRBJ1-1|TRBV7-9|-
CASSRMVGPEAFF
TGTGCCAGCAGCCGTATGGTCGGCCCTGAAGCTTTCTTT
>-|TRBJ1-5|TRBV5-6|TRBD1
CVSSPILGDSRNQPQHF
TGTGTCAGCAGCCCTATACTCGGGGACAGTAGGAATCAGCCCCAGCATTTT
>many|TRBJ2-5|TRBV7-2|TRBD2
CASTPWGGQETQYF
TGTGCCAGCACCCCGTGGGGGGGCCAAGAGACCCAGTACTTC
>-|TRBJ2-3|TRBV30|TRBD2
CAWKRGANTDTQYF
TGTGCCTGGAAGCGGGGGGCCAACACAGATACGCAGTATTTT
>many|TRBJ1-2|TRBV7-8|-
CASGADYGYTF
TGTGCCAGCGGGGCGGACTATGGCTACACCTTC
>-|TRBJ1-1|TRBV11-1|TRBD1
CASSFTQGALDTEAFF
TGTGCCAGCAGCTTCACTCAGGGGGCGTTGGACACTGAAGCTTTCTTT
>many|TRBJ2-1|TRBV6-2/TRBV6-3|-
CASSYIGAYNEQFF
TGTGCCAGCAGTTACATTGGGGCCTACAATGAGCAGTTCTTC
>many|TRBJ1-5|TRBV7-9|-
CASSLNGGNQPQHF
TGTGCCAGCAGCTTAAATGGGGGGAATCAGCCCCAGCATTTT
>-|TRBJ2-2|TRBV11-2|-
CASSRQLNTGELFF
TGTGCCAGCAGCAGACAGTTGAACACCGGGGAGCTGTTTTTT